This entry concerns a single T cell receptor beta chain. One end of the junction varies from germline; a read error may be responsible. The record originates from a study of tumor-infiltrating lymphocytes in primary liver carcinoma. Study overall: Each sample had roughly 3.5 to 8 million productive TCRbeta reads regardless of tissue type.

The CDR3 is 14 residues long. Germline CDR1 reads SGHKS; CDR2 reads YYEKEE (reference sequence). Both RNA and DNA were isolated together from around 20-30 mg of bulk tissue that had not been sorted. More than 80% viable tumor cells made up every tumor sample. TCR beta cDNA was made from 500 ng total RNA with a constant-region primer. Amplification in three nested multiplex PCR rounds with slightly modified ARM-PCR gave rise to TCR beta libraries. TRBV1-TRBV30 forward primers paired with a C-beta reverse primer drove the first two PCR rounds, about 10 cycles each. TCRdb fed the multiplex PCR reads into MiXCR, producing one record per CDR3 protein. This sample has tens of thousands of distinct CDR3 sequences; 75% to 85% occur once, and the top ten carry around 33%.

This receptor was obtained from a man aged 40-49 years with primary liver carcinoma and hepatitis B virus infection. The specimen was liver tumor tissue from sampling region 5. Subset given: tumor region T5, tumor centre. The V call is TRBV5-5, the J call TRBJ1-5; D uncertain. CDR3: CASSVEVNNQPLHF. As DNA, the CDR3 is TGTGCCAGCAGCGTGGAGGTGAACAATCAGCCCCTGCATTTT.